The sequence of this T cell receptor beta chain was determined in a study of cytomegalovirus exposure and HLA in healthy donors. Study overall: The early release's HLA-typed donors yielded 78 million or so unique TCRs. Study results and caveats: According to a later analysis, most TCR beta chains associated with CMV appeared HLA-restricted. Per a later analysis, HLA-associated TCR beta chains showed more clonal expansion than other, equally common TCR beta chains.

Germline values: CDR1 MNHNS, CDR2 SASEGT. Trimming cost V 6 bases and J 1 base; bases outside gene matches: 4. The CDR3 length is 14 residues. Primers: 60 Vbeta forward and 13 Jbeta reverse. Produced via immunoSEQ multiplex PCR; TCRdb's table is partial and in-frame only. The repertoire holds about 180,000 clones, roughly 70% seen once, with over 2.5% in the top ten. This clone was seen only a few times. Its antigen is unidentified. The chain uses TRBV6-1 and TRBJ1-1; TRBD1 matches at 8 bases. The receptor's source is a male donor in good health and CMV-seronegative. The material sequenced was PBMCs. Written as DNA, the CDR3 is TGTGCCAGCAGAATGGGGACAGGGAACACTGAAGCTTTCTTT. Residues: CASRMGTGNTEAFF.